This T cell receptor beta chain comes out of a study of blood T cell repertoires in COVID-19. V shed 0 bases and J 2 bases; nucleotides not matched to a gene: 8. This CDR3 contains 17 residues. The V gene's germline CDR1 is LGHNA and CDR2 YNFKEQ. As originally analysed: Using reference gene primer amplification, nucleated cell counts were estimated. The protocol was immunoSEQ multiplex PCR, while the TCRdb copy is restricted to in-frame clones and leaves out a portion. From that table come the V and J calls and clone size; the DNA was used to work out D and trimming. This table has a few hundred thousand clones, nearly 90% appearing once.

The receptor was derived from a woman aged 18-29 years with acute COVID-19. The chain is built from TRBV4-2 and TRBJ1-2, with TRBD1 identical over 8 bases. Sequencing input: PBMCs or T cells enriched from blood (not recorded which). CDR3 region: CASSQDMAGGGNYGYTF. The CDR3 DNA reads TGTGCCAGCAGCCAAGACATGGCAGGGGGCGGCAACTATGGCTACACCTTC.